The source of this TCR beta chain is a study of T cell repertoires in cytomegalovirus infection (dated by TCRdb to 2018 to 2020). For context, the study as a whole: Donor HLA type was relevant to the analysis, because carriage of CMV infection together with the matching HLA type was indicated by public TCR beta signatures. General conclusions and limits of the study: In the ex vivo response, HLA-C-restricted CMV-specific TCR beta clonotypes were dominant, and in two of eight donors the single most frequent clonotype came from this HLA-C-restricted group. In both this cohort and an independent cohort of 352 donors, the cumulative frequency of public TCR beta family members distinguished carriers of CMV infection plus the relevant HLA type.

The instrument given in TCRdb is Illumina HiSeq 1500. In TCRdb, the public reads were trimmed at Q25 with fastp and aligned with MiXCR, with productive beta chains retained. Records with the same CDR3 protein are collapsed into one entry carrying the most frequent genes and DNA. For this sample the table gives some 700,000 distinct CDR3 sequences, of which 35% were detected only once. The ten largest account for 2.5% to 3.5% of the sample. Concerning this clonotype itself: Its cognate antigen has yet to be identified. A read error may produce the germline difference seen at one junction end.

Sequencing input: PBMCs. This sequence was found in a human donor in good health (CMV status not recorded). Some clones in this sample may be carry-over from other donors' samples.

The CDR3 region: CASSLKGPPTGEMFF. In nucleotide form, the sequence is TGTGCCAGCAGCTTAAAGGGTCCCCCCACCGGGGAGATGTTTTTT. Recombination connected TRBV7-6 to TRBJ2-2, with a tentative D gene TRBD2 over 5 matching bases. For CDR1 and CDR2, the germline V gene lists SGHVS and FNYEAQ. The CDR3 runs 15 residues from the cysteine to the phenylalanine. Only the CDR3 DNA stays, 45 bases, in frame from base 1.